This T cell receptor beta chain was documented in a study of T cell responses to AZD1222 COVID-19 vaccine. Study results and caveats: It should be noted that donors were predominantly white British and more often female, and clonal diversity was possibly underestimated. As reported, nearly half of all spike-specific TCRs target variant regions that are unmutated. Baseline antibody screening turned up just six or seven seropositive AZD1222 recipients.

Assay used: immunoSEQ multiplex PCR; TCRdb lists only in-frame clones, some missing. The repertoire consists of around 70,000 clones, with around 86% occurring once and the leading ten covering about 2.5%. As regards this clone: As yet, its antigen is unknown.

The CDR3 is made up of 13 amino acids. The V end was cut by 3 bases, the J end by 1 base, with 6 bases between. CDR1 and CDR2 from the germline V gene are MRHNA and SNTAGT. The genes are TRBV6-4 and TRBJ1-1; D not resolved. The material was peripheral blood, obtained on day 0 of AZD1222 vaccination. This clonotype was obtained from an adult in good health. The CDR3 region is CASSEAGNTEAFF. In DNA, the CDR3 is TGTGCCAGCAGTGAAGCCGGGAACACTGAAGCTTTCTTT.